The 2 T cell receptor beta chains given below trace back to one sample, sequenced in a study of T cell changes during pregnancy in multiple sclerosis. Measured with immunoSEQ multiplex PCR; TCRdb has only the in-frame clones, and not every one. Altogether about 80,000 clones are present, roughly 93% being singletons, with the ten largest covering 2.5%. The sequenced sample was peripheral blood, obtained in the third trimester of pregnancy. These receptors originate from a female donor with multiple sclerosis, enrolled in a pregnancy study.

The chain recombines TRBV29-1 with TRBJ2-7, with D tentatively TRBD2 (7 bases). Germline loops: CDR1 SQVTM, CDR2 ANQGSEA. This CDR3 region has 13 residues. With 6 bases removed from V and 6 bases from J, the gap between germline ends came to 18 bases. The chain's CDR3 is CSVNRGAGGEQYF. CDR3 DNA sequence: TGCAGCGTCAATCGGGGGGCCGGGGGCGAGCAGTACTTC.

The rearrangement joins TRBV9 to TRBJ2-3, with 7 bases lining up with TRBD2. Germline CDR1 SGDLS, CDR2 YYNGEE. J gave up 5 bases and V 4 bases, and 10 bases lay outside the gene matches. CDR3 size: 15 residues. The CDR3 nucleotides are TGTGCCAGCAGCCTCGGGCCAGCGGGGATAGATACGCAGTATTTT. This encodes CASSLGPAGIDTQYF.